This TCR beta chain appears in the sequencing data of a study of blood T cell repertoires in COVID-19. Sequenced by immunoSEQ multiplex PCR; TCRdb stores in-frame clones only, minus some. Among about 240,000 clones listed, 82% were seen once. This CDR3 is 15 amino acids long. V trimming: 7 bases; J trimming: 1 base; junction bases outside the gene matches: 4. Germline loops: CDR1 SGHKS, CDR2 YYEKEE (reference sequence). This receptor was obtained from a woman aged 55-70 years with active or convalescent COVID-19. Specimen: peripheral blood. The chain employs TRBV5-5 and TRBJ2-6; 8 nucleotides agree with TRBD1. The CDR3 reads CASGQGASGANVLTF. CDR3 nucleotides: TGTGCCAGCGGCCAGGGGGCTTCTGGGGCCAACGTCCTGACTTTC.